These T cell receptor beta chains were read from a single sample in a study of T cell responses to AZD1222 COVID-19 vaccine. Some clones are missing from TCRdb's copy, which holds only in-frame ones; the method was immunoSEQ multiplex PCR. Seen here are 120,000 to 150,000 clones, roughly nine tenths observed once, and the top ten hold around 6.9%. Specimen: peripheral blood, collected 28 days after the second dose of the MenACWY control vaccine. These receptors all come from an adult who received the MenACWY meningococcal vaccine as a control. Both conserved end residues are part of each CDR3. The D gene is left open where the match is weak. Size is stated for part of the rows, as once, few or many counts, or as a class when the clone is expanded.

CDR3 DNA,CDR3 protein,V gene,D gene,CDR3 length,clone size,J gene
TGTGCCAGCAGTTACGCGGGGTGGGGGACGGATCAGCCCCAGCATTTT,CASSYAGWGTDQPQHF,TRBV6-5,-,16,-,TRBJ1-5
TGTGCCAGCAGCGACCGTGGACGGGGGGGAGAGACCCAGTACTTC,CASSDRGRGGETQYF,TRBV7-2,TRBD2,15,-,TRBJ2-5
TGTGCCAGCAGCTTAGGGGTAGGACTAGCGGGAGGCAATGAGCAGTTCTTC,CASSLGVGLAGGNEQFF,TRBV11-2,TRBD2,17,-,TRBJ2-1
TGTGCCAGCAGCCAAGGGGCCTGGAGTGAGCAGTTCTTC,CASSQGAWSEQFF,TRBV3-1/TRBV3-2,-,13,-,TRBJ2-1
TGTGCCACCTTAGCCTGGGGCGCCTACAATGAGCAGTTCTTC,CATLAWGAYNEQFF,TRBV28,-,14,-,TRBJ2-1
TGTGCCAGCAGTTCCGGGACAGGGCAGGATGCAGATACGCAGTATTTT,CASSSGTGQDADTQYF,TRBV27,TRBD1,16,once,TRBJ2-3
TGTGCCAGTACCTTGAGAACGGACAGGGGGCCTGAAAAACTGTTTTTT,CASTLRTDRGPEKLFF,TRBV19,TRBD1,16,-,TRBJ1-4
TGTGCCAGCAGTTTAGACAGATCCCCAACTAATGAAAAACTGTTTTTT,CASSLDRSPTNEKLFF,TRBV28,-,16,-,TRBJ1-4
TGTGCCAGCAGTCGTCTCCTAGCGGGACTCAATGAGCAGTTCTTC,CASSRLLAGLNEQFF,TRBV6-5,TRBD2,15,-,TRBJ2-1
TGTGCCACCAGTGTTCCCGGACTAGCGGGAGCGAACACCGGGGAGCTGTTTTTT,CATSVPGLAGANTGELFF,TRBV24-1,TRBD2,18,-,TRBJ2-2
TGTGCCAGCAGTTACTCAGGCAGTCCTTCTCAGCCCCAGCATTTT,CASSYSGSPSQPQHF,TRBV6-5,-,15,-,TRBJ1-5
TGTGCCAGCAATCAGGGAGGGTATGATACGCAGTATTTT,CASNQGGYDTQYF,TRBV6-6,TRBD2,13,once,TRBJ2-3
TGTGCCAGCTCACCTGCGGCCTACAATGAGCAGTTCTTC,CASSPAAYNEQFF,TRBV18,-,13,-,TRBJ2-1
TGTGCCAGCAGCGGACGGACGGTCCCTAATGAAAAACTGTTTTTT,CASSGRTVPNEKLFF,TRBV5-8,-,15,-,TRBJ1-4
TGTGCCAGCAGCGTAGGAGAGGGGTTCGAAAACATTCAGTACTTC,CASSVGEGFENIQYF,TRBV9,-,15,-,TRBJ2-4
TGTGCCAGCAGCCAAGCGGGAGTAAGGGGCAATGAGCAGTTCTTC,CASSQAGVRGNEQFF,TRBV2,TRBD2,15,-,TRBJ2-1
TGTGCCAGCAGCCCCGGACAGGCCCGAGTCTATGGCTACACCTTC,CASSPGQARVYGYTF,TRBV7-2,TRBD1,15,-,TRBJ1-2
TGTGCCAGCAGCTTCCTAGCGGGAGTCGGTAATGAGCAGTTCTTC,CASSFLAGVGNEQFF,TRBV7-9,TRBD2,15,-,TRBJ2-1
TGTGCCAGCAGCTTAATCGGACAGGGGGCGTTGGCCGGGGAGCTGTTTTTT,CASSLIGQGALAGELFF,TRBV7-3,TRBD1,17,-,TRBJ2-2
TGTGCCAGCAGTCGATATCCGGGACAGCGAAATAGCAATCAGCCCCAGCATTTT,CASSRYPGQRNSNQPQHF,TRBV28,TRBD1,18,-,TRBJ1-5
TGTGCCAGCAGGCGGGGACTAGCGGGGTTTACCTACGAGCAGTACTTC,CASRRGLAGFTYEQYF,TRBV14,TRBD2,16,-,TRBJ2-7
TGTGCCAGCAGTTGGGCTAACAGTGAGCAGTACTTC,CASSWANSEQYF,TRBV6-5,-,12,-,TRBJ2-7
TGTGCCAGTAGTATGTCAGGGGCTGAGACCCAGTACTTC,CASSMSGAETQYF,TRBV19,-,13,few,TRBJ2-5